The next 21 T cell receptor beta chains were all read from a single sample in a study of blood T cell repertoires in COVID-19. The protocol was immunoSEQ multiplex PCR, while the TCRdb copy is restricted to in-frame clones and leaves out a portion. The table records 150,000 to 200,000 clones, around 90% of them present only once. Sequencing was performed on peripheral blood. The receptors were gathered from a man aged 60 to 75 with acute or convalescent COVID-19.

The gene calls are TRBV7-2 and TRBJ2-3, with a weak D call TRBD2 (6 bases). Germline CDR1 SGHTA, CDR2 FQGNSA. This CDR3 spans 15 amino acids. V was trimmed by 3 bases and J by 1 base, leaving 11 bases between them. The CDR3 DNA reads as TGTGCCAGCAGCTTTGGGACTTACCGCACAGATACGCAGTATTTT. Its protein is CASSFGTYRTDTQYF.

The chain uses TRBV27 and TRBJ1-5; possible D gene TRBD1, 6 bases. The V gene lost 5 bases and the J gene lost 5 bases, with 22 bases spanning the gap. This CDR3 comprises 17 residues. Germline CDR1 is MNHEY and CDR2 is SMNVEV (reference sequence). CDR3 region: CASSPWTDMSRDQPQHF. CDR3 nucleotide sequence: TGTGCCAGCAGTCCGTGGACAGACATGTCAAGAGATCAGCCCCAGCATTTT.

This chain uses TRBV11-2 with TRBJ2-1, with 9 positions matching TRBD1. The germline V gene encodes CDR1 SGHAT and CDR2 FQNNGV. This CDR3 contains 14 residues. Trimming removed 2 bases from V and 7 bases from J; junction bases left unmatched: 3. CDR3 nucleotides: TGTGCCAGCAGCTTAACAGGGGGCACAAATGAGCAGTTCTTC. The encoded protein is CASSLTGGTNEQFF.

The V call is TRBV18, the J call TRBJ1-4, with D hard to call. Trimming removed 4 bases at V and 0 bases at J, with 9 bases between. Germline V gene lookup returns CDR1 KGHSH and CDR2 LQKENI. This CDR3 comprises 15 residues. The DNA of the CDR3 is TGTGCCAGCTCACGTGACACCACAACTAATGAAAAACTGTTTTTT. Translation gives CASSRDTTTNEKLFF.

The chain is built from TRBV7-2 and TRBJ2-2; 9 bases are a match to TRBD2. The CDR3 runs 14 residues. Germline V CDR1 and CDR2: SGHTA, FQGNSA. The V and J ends lost 8 bases and 0 bases, in that order; junction bases with no gene match: 1. The CDR3 loop reads CASRLAANTGELFF. As DNA, the CDR3 is TGTGCCAGCCGACTAGCGGCGAACACCGGGGAGCTGTTTTTT.

This chain uses TRBV18 with TRBJ1-4, with D tentatively TRBD1 (5 bases). CDR1 KGHSH and CDR2 LQKENI come from the germline V gene. This CDR3 comprises 14 residues. The V and J ends lost 3 bases and 4 bases respectively, with 9 bases between them. CDR3 in amino acids: CASSPIGGNEKLFF. The CDR3 DNA follows: TGTGCCAGCTCACCCATCGGGGGTAATGAAAAACTGTTTTTT. Using reference TRBV18 and TRBJ1-4 for the parts outside the CDR3, the full variable domain is NAGVMQNPRHLVRRRGQEARLRCSPMKGHSHVYWYRQLPEEGLKFMVYLQKENIIDESGMPKERFSAEFPKEGPSILRIQQVVRGDSAAYFCASSPIGGNEKLFFGSGTQLSVL.

The chain employs TRBV27 and TRBJ1-4, with TRBD1 matching over 9 bases. V trimming: 3 bases; J trimming: 2 bases; junction bases outside the gene matches: 4. CDR1 is MNHEY, CDR2 SMNVEV, per germline (reference sequence). The CDR3 has 16 residues. The DNA for the CDR3 is TGTGCCAGCAGTTTGGGACAGGGAACCACTAATGAAAAACTGTTTTTT. As protein: CASSLGQGTTNEKLFF.

This chain's CDR3 is CASSKVYRGPYRGPYEQYF. CDR3 in DNA: TGTGCCAGCAGCAAAGTCTATAGGGGTCCGTACCGTGGGCCCTACGAGCAGTACTTC. The rearrangement links TRBV21-1 to TRBJ2-7; TRBD1 is the table's D call, not checked against the DNA. TRBV21-1 is marked as a pseudogene. CDR3 length: 19 amino acids.

V gene TRBV19 combines with J gene TRBJ2-3; 10 bases match TRBD2. Per the germline V gene, CDR1 is LNHDA and CDR2 is SQIVND (reference sequence). With 6 bases clipped from V and 4 bases from J, the junction kept 4 bases outside the gene matches. This CDR3 contains 14 residues. As DNA, the CDR3 is TGTGCCAGTAGCCTAGCGGGGGTAGCAGATACGCAGTATTTT. It codes for CASSLAGVADTQYF.

The chain is built from TRBV6-5 and TRBJ2-3, with no clear D. Germline assignment: CDR1 MNHEY and CDR2 SVGAGI. Between the trimmed V and J ends, which lost 6 bases and 0 bases, there was a span of 10 bases. This CDR3 is 14 amino acids long. The CDR3 protein is CASSTTRSTDTQYF. The CDR3, as DNA: TGTGCCAGCAGCACGACACGGAGCACAGATACGCAGTATTTT.

This chain uses TRBV6-6 with TRBJ2-5; possible D gene TRBD2, 6 bases. From germline, CDR1 is MNHNY and CDR2 SVGAGI (reference sequence). V lost 3 bases and J 7 bases, leaving 12 bases between the germline ends. The CDR3 contains 13 residues. The CDR3 loop reads CASSYIQGGTQYF. CDR3 in DNA: TGTGCCAGCAGTTATATTCAGGGAGGGACCCAGTACTTC.

J is TRBJ1-2 and V is TRBV5-6; 7 bases line up with TRBD1. The CDR3 is made up of 15 amino acids. Germline CDR1 is SGHDT and CDR2 is YYEEEE. V shed 0 bases, J shed 5 bases, and the junction held 7 bases outside the gene matches. CDR3 in amino acids: CASSLAIQGRYGYTF. The CDR3 DNA is TGTGCCAGCAGCTTGGCCATACAGGGGCGGTATGGCTACACCTTC.

V gene TRBV7-9 combines with J gene TRBJ1-2; D unresolved. V gave up 8 bases and J gave up 4 bases, with 17 bases separating them. Germline CDR1 reads SEHNR; CDR2 reads FQNEAQ (reference sequence). The CDR3 has 14 residues. CDR3 nucleotide sequence: TGTGCCAGCCGCGGGCCGGAGGTGGGCTATGGCTACACCTTC. It yields the protein CASRGPEVGYGYTF.

This clone was seen just once. The chain carries TRBV19 and TRBJ1-2; 9 bases fit TRBD1. Germline loops: CDR1 LNHDA, CDR2 SQIVND (reference sequence). The V gene end was trimmed by 4 bases and the J gene end by 3 bases; junction bases not matched to a gene: 9. CDR3 length: 16 amino acids. Here the CDR3 reads CASSTNWDREYYGYTF. CDR3 DNA sequence: TGTGCCAGTAGTACCAACTGGGACAGGGAGTACTATGGCTACACCTTC.

This clone was seen only once. This sequence joins TRBV18 and TRBJ2-2, with D possibly matching TRBD2 (6 bases). There are 17 residues in the CDR3. V was shortened by 1 base and J by 3 bases, with 15 bases between the two germline ends. Germline assignment: CDR1 KGHSH and CDR2 LQKENI. CDR3 in DNA: TGTGCCAGCTCACCACAGGCGGGGTACTCGGACACCGGGGAGCTGTTTTTT. Translating it yields CASSPQAGYSDTGELFF.

The rearrangement joins TRBV7-8 to TRBJ2-3, with TRBD2 identical over 12 bases. Germline V gene data show CDR1 as SGHVS and CDR2 as FQNEAQ. This CDR3 comprises 17 residues. The V segment lost 5 bases and the J segment 2 bases; nucleotides outside the gene matches: 8. CDR3 sequence (DNA): TGTGCCAGCAGCCTCCCCGGACTAGCGGGATTCACAGATACGCAGTATTTT. Its translation is CASSLPGLAGFTDTQYF.

The rearrangement uses TRBV25-1 and TRBJ1-6; 7 bases match TRBD1. Per germline, CDR1 MGHDK and CDR2 SYGVNS. This CDR3 contains 14 residues. The V gene end was trimmed by 7 bases and the J gene end by 7 bases; junction bases not matched to a gene: 7. The CDR3 loop reads CASNYRGENSPLHF. DNA for the CDR3: TGTGCCAGCAATTACAGGGGAGAGAATTCACCCCTCCACTTT.

The V gene is TRBV6-4, the J gene TRBJ1-1; TRBD1 aligns across 9 bases. Germline V gene data show CDR1 as MRHNA and CDR2 as SNTAGT. This CDR3 is 16 amino acids long. J gave up 0 bases and V 9 bases, and 11 bases lay outside the gene matches. The CDR3, as DNA: TGTGCCAGAAAAAATAGGGGGACAGGGATGAACACTGAAGCTTTCTTT. Protein product: CARKNRGTGMNTEAFF.

The chain is built from TRBV3-1 (or the pseudogene TRBV3-2) and TRBJ2-7; 7 nucleotides line up with TRBD1. Per germline, CDR1 LGHDT and CDR2 YNNKEL (reference sequence). Losses at the gene ends were 4 bases for V and 2 bases for J; bases not matched to a gene: 5. The CDR3 length is 14 residues. The CDR3 loop reads CASSLGQATYEQYF. The CDR3 DNA reads as TGTGCCAGCAGCCTCGGACAGGCAACCTACGAGCAGTACTTC.

The CDR3 bases are TGTGCCAGCAGCCGGACGGGAACCTCTGGAAACACCATATATTTT. Residues: CASSRTGTSGNTIYF. The rearrangement uses TRBV7-2 and TRBJ1-3, with D unclear. The germline V and J ends were trimmed by 5 bases and 0 bases, with 11 bases remaining between them. CDR3 length: 15 residues. The germline gives CDR1 SGHTA, CDR2 FQGNSA.

This clone was seen only a few times. This sequence joins TRBV27 and TRBJ2-7; TRBD2 aligns across 11 bases. The germline gives CDR1 MNHEY, CDR2 SMNVEV (reference sequence). The ends lost 0 bases at V and 3 bases at J; junction bases unmatched: 7. The CDR3 is 17 residues long. CDR3 bases: TGTGCCAGCAGTTTATCGTGGCTAGCGGGGGGAATCTACGAGCAGTACTTC. Translating gives CASSLSWLAGGIYEQYF.